This TCR beta chain is drawn from a study of identical twins. Notes on the study in general: Cross-sectional statistics, not tracking of the same donors, supported the conclusions. Weaker excess sharing between twins was seen in beta out-of-frame sequences. Out-of-frame alpha sequences shared by twins showed excess low generation probability. In cord blood, abundant beta clonotypes had fewer insertions; memory showed no trend.

The length of the CDR3 is 15 residues. Germline values: CDR1 DFQATT, CDR2 SNEGSKA (reference sequence). With respect to this clonotype: Its antigen is currently unknown. The germline gene is not matched at one end of the junction; a read error may be the cause.

A single record per CDR3 protein comes from TCRdb applying MiXCR to the 5' RACE reads. The repertoire holds 1.5 million to 2 million distinct CDR3 sequences, with less than 35% as singletons. The sequence derives from a newborn girl in good health. The chain employs TRBV20-1 and TRBJ2-1; 7 bases align to TRBD1. Source material: cord blood. CDR3: CSASPNRDSYNQQFF. The CDR3 nucleotides are TGCAGTGCAAGTCCCAACCGGGACAGTTACAATCAGCAGTTCTTC.